Presented here are 18 T cell receptor beta chains from one specimen sequenced in a study of blood T cell repertoires in COVID-19. The protocol was immunoSEQ multiplex PCR, while the TCRdb copy is restricted to in-frame clones and leaves out a portion. Here the sample spans 110,000 or so clones, approximately 90% being singletons. The material sequenced was peripheral blood. The receptors were gathered from a woman aged 50 to 65 with acute or convalescent COVID-19.

V is TRBV6-2 or TRBV6-3 and J is TRBJ2-7; 8 bases are a match to TRBD2. The length of the CDR3 is 15 residues. Trimming removed 10 bases from V and 4 bases from J; junction bases left unmatched: 15. Germline CDR1 is MNHEY and CDR2 is SVGEGT. The CDR3 region is CAINPRPSGGYEQYF. The CDR3 DNA reads as TGTGCCATCAACCCCCGACCAAGCGGGGGATACGAGCAGTACTTC.

This chain uses TRBV12-3 or TRBV12-4 with TRBJ1-1, with D perhaps TRBD1 (5 bases). The CDR3 contains 13 residues. V gave up 2 bases and J gave up 1 base, with 5 bases separating them. CDR3 protein: CASSLQGNTEAFF. The DNA of the CDR3 is TGTGCCAGCAGTTTACAGGGGAACACTGAAGCTTTCTTT.

The genes are TRBV15 and TRBJ2-1, with 10 bases fitting TRBD2. The CDR3 is 15 residues long. After removal of 6 bases from V and 5 bases from J, the junction contained 7 bases not matched to a gene. Germline V lookup: CDR1 LNHNV, CDR2 YYDKDF (reference sequence). For the CDR3, the DNA is TGTGCCACCAGGGACCTAGCGGGAGTAAACAATGAGCAGTTCTTC. Amino acids: CATRDLAGVNNEQFF.

The rearrangement joins TRBV9 to TRBJ2-7; 7 positions agree with TRBD2. The CDR3 spans 15 residues. Germline assignment: CDR1 SGDLS and CDR2 YYNGEE. Trimming at V came to 4 bases and at J to 9 bases, leaving 16 bases not matched to a gene. Written as DNA, the CDR3 is TGTGCCAGCAGCCCGACGACTAGCAGCCGCGTGGGGCAGTACTTC. This codes for CASSPTTSSRVGQYF. Full variable domain (rest looked up from reference TRBV9 and TRBJ2-7): DSGVTQTPKHLITATGQRVTLRCSPRSGDLSVYWYQQSLDQGLQFLIQYYNGEERAKGNILERFSAQQFPDLHSELNLSSLELGDSALYFCASSPTTSSRVGQYFGPGTRLTVT.

The chain's CDR3 is CASKRSGEIGELFF. The CDR3 nucleotides read TGTGCCAGCAAACGGTCGGGGGAGATCGGGGAGCTGTTTTTT. The V gene is TRBV7-9, the J gene TRBJ2-2; tentative D call: TRBD2 (6 bases). The germline V gene encodes CDR1 SEHNR and CDR2 FQNEAQ (reference sequence). The CDR3 is 14 amino acids. With 7 bases removed from V and 7 bases from J, the gap between germline ends came to 16 bases.

This chain joins TRBV6-1 and TRBJ1-5; D is unclear. The germline V and J ends were trimmed by 1 base and 2 bases, with 3 bases remaining between them. The germline CDR1 and CDR2 sequences are MNHNS and SASEGT. This CDR3 spans 13 amino acids. In DNA form, the CDR3 reads TGTGCCAGCAGTGAAGGGCGCAATCAGCCCCAGCATTTT. Translating it yields CASSEGRNQPQHF.

This chain connects TRBV7-9 to TRBJ1-1; 7 bases align to TRBD1. The V segment lost 0 bases and the J segment 4 bases; nucleotides outside the gene matches: 5. The length of the CDR3 is 15 residues. In germline, CDR1 is SEHNR, CDR2 FQNEAQ (reference sequence). CDR3 region: CASSLARAGGTEAFF. The CDR3 DNA reads TGTGCCAGCAGCTTAGCCCGTGCAGGGGGCACTGAAGCTTTCTTT.

This clone came up a few times. Written as DNA, the CDR3 is TGTGCCAGCTCACCTGACCGGGACAGATTCCATGGCTACACCTTC. Residues: CASSPDRDRFHGYTF. V usage is TRBV18 and J usage is TRBJ1-2, with TRBD1 matching over 7 bases. Germline CDR1 and CDR2: KGHSH and LQKENI. V lost 3 bases to trimming and J lost 6 bases; unmatched junction nucleotides: 10. The CDR3 covers 15 residues.

The chain combines TRBV3-1 (or the pseudogene TRBV3-2) with TRBJ1-5; D ambiguous. The V gene's germline CDR1 is LGHDT and CDR2 YNNKEL (reference sequence). V gave up 3 bases and J gave up 6 bases, with 12 bases separating them. There are 14 residues in the CDR3. CDR3 in DNA: TGTGCCAGCAGCCAGGGTCCGGGTCCTCAGCCCCAGCATTTT. Protein product: CASSQGPGPQPQHF.

This clone was seen just once. The chain carries TRBV5-6 and TRBJ1-1; D is possibly TRBD1 (6 bases). V lost 3 bases, J lost 8 bases, and 14 bases lay in between. CDR1 SGHDT and CDR2 YYEEEE come from the germline V gene. This CDR3 has 13 residues. In nucleotides, the CDR3 is TGTGCCAGCAGCTGGAGCGGGACAAACGAAGCTTTCTTT. Protein: CASSWSGTNEAFF.

The J gene is TRBJ2-3, the V gene TRBV28, with D tentatively TRBD1 (5 bases). CDR3 length equals 12 residues. Trimming removed 5 bases from V and 7 bases from J, with 10 bases in between. CDR1 and CDR2 (germline): MDHEN, SYDVKM. CDR3 DNA sequence: TGTGCCAGCAGTCAGAAGGGGTATACGCAGTATTTT. Amino acid sequence: CASSQKGYTQYF.

The V and J genes are TRBV19 and TRBJ2-3, with 7 bases that match TRBD1. Losses at the gene ends were 5 bases for V and 3 bases for J; bases not matched to a gene: 8. Germline V gene lookup returns CDR1 LNHDA and CDR2 SQIVND (reference sequence). The CDR3 sequence is 15 residues long. CDR3 region: CASSPRQGGTDTQYF. The CDR3 coding sequence is TGTGCCAGTAGTCCCCGACAGGGCGGTACAGATACGCAGTATTTT.

The gene calls are TRBV6-1 and TRBJ2-7; D is unresolved. Germline V gene sequence: CDR1 MNHNS, CDR2 SASEGT. This CDR3 comprises 14 residues. The ends were cut back, 1 base at V and 2 bases at J, with 9 bases in the middle. Here the CDR3 reads CASSEGGGAYEQYF. Written as DNA, the CDR3 is TGTGCCAGCAGTGAAGGCGGCGGTGCCTACGAGCAGTACTTC.

J is TRBJ2-2 and V is TRBV11-1; 7 bases map to TRBD1. J lost 6 bases, V lost 5 bases, and 12 bases had no gene match. Looked up from germline, CDR1 is SGHAT and CDR2 is FQDESV (reference sequence). The CDR3 sequence is 16 residues long. The chain's CDR3 is CASSPTPGQLSGELFF. In DNA form, the CDR3 reads TGTGCCAGCAGCCCAACTCCGGGACAGCTCTCCGGGGAGCTGTTTTTT.

This clone was counted once. The chain recombines TRBV2 with TRBJ1-5; no reliable D call. Germline values: CDR1 SNHLY, CDR2 FYNNEI. The CDR3 extends over 11 amino acids. V was clipped by 6 bases and J by 11 bases, with 11 bases between them. The CDR3 DNA sequence: TGTGCCAGCAGCTACCTGCAGGCCCAGCATTTT. Protein sequence: CASSYLQAQHF.

The chain recombines TRBV18 with TRBJ1-1; no clear D gene. Trimming cost V 5 bases and J 1 base, with 17 bases left between them. Per the germline V gene, CDR1 is KGHSH and CDR2 is LQKENI. This CDR3 has 16 residues. The CDR3 protein is CASSIATGIGNTEAFF. CDR3 DNA: TGTGCCAGCTCAATCGCGACCGGGATTGGGAACACTGAAGCTTTCTTT. Supplemented by reference TRBV18 and TRBJ1-1, the full variable domain reads NAGVMQNPRHLVRRRGQEARLRCSPMKGHSHVYWYRQLPEEGLKFMVYLQKENIIDESGMPKERFSAEFPKEGPSILRIQQVVRGDSAAYFCASSIATGIGNTEAFFGQGTRLTVV.

V and J are TRBV3-1 (or the pseudogene TRBV3-2) and TRBJ1-5, with 7 positions matching TRBD1. Germline V gene data show CDR1 as LGHDT and CDR2 as YNNKEL (reference sequence). The CDR3 is 16 residues long. Trimming took 1 base from V and 2 from J; bases not matched to a gene: 5. CDR3 bases: TGTGCCAGCAGCCAAGGAACAGGGGATGGCAATCAGCCCCAGCATTTT. Protein: CASSQGTGDGNQPQHF.

The genes are TRBV25-1 and TRBJ1-3; 7 positions match TRBD1. V was pared by 4 bases and J by 1 base, with 10 bases of the junction left unmatched. CDR3 length equals 17 residues. Germline CDR1 reads MGHDK; CDR2 reads SYGVNS. CDR3 in DNA: TGTGCCAGCAGTGCCCCGGGACAGCCGTTTTCTGGAAACACCATATATTTT. It is translated as CASSAPGQPFSGNTIYF.